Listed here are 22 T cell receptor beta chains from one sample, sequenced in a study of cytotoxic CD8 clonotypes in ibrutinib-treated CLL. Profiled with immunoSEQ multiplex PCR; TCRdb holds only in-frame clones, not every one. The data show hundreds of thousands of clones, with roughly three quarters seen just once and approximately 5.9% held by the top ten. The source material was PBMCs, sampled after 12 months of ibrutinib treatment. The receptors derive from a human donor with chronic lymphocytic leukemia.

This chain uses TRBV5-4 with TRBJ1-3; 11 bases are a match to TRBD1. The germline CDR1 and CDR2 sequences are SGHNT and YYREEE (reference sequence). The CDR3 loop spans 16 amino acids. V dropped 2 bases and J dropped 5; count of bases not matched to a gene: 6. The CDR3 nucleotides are TGTGCCAGCAGCTTCCGGGACAGGGGGTATCGAAACACCATATATTTT. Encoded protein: CASSFRDRGYRNTIYF.

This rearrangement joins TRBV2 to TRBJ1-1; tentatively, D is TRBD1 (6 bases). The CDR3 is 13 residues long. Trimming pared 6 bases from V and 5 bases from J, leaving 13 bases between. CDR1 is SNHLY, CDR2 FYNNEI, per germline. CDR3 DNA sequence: TGTGCCAGCAGATACAGGGAGGGTACTGAAGCTTTCTTT. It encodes CASRYREGTEAFF.

The CDR3 here is CASSVGQGATDTQYF. As DNA, the CDR3 is TGTGCCAGTAGTGTAGGACAGGGGGCCACAGATACGCAGTATTTT. The chain employs TRBV19 and TRBJ2-3, with 11 bases lining up with TRBD1. Germline V lookup: CDR1 LNHDA, CDR2 SQIVND (reference sequence). V was pared by 5 bases and J by 2 bases, with 3 bases of the junction left unmatched. There are 15 residues in the CDR3.

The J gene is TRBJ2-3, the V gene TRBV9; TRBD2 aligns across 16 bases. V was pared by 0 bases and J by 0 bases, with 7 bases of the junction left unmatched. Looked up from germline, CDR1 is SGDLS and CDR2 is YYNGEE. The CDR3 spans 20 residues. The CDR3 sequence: CASSVGLGTSGRVSTDTQYF. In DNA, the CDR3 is TGTGCCAGCAGCGTAGGATTGGGGACTAGCGGGAGGGTAAGCACAGATACGCAGTATTTT.

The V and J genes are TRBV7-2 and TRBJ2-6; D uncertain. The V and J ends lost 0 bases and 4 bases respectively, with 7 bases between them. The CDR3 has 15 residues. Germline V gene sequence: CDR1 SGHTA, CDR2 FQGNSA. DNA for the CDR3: TGTGCCAGCAGCTTAGCGTTTCCCGGGGCCAACGTCCTGACTTTC. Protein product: CASSLAFPGANVLTF.

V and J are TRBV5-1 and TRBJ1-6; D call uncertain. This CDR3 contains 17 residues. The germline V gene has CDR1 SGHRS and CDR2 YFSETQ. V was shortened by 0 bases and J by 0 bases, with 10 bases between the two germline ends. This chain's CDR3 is CASSLAVESSYNSPLHF. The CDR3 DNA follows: TGCGCCAGCAGCTTGGCGGTCGAGAGCTCCTATAATTCACCCCTCCACTTT.

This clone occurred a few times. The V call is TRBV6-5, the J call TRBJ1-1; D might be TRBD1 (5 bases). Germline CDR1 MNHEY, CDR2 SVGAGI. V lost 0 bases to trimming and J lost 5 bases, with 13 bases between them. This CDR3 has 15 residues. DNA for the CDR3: TGTGCCAGCAGTTACTCTGAGGGGAGCAGTACTGAAGCTTTCTTT. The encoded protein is CASSYSEGSSTEAFF.

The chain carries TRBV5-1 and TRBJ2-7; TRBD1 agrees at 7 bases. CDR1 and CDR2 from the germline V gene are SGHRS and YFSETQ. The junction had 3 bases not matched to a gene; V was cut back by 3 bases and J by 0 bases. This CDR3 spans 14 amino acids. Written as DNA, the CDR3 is TGCGCCAGCAGCTGGGACAGCAGCTCCTACGAGCAGTACTTC. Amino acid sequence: CASSWDSSSYEQYF. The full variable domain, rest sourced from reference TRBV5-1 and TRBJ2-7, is KAGVTQTPRYLIKTRGQQVTLSCSPISGHRSVSWYQQTPGQGLQFLFEYFSETQRNKGNFPGRFSGRQFSNSRSEMNVSTLELGDSALYLCASSWDSSSYEQYFGPGTRLTVT.

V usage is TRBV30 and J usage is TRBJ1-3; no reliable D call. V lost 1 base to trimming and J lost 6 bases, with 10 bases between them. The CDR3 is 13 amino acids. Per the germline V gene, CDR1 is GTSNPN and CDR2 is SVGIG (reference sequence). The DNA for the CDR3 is TGTGCCTGGAGTGGAGGGTTGGAAAACACCATATATTTT. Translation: CAWSGGLENTIYF.

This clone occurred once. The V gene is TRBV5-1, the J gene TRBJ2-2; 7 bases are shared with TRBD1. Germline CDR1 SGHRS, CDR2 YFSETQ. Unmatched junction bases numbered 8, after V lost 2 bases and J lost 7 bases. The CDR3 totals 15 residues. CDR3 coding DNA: TGCGCCAGCAGCTTCTGGACAGGCTCGAGCGGGGAGCTGTTTTTT. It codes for CASSFWTGSSGELFF.

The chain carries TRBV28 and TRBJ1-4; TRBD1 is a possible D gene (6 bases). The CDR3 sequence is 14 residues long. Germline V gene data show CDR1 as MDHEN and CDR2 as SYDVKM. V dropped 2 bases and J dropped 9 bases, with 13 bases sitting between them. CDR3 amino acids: CASSLRGARQKLFF. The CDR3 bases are TGTGCCAGCAGTTTACGGGGGGCTCGGCAAAAACTGTTTTTT.

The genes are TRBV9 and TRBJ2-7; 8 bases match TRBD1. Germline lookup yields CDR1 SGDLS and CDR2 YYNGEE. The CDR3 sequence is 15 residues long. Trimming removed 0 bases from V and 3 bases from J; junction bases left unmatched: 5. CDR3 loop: CASSVGQGASYEQYF. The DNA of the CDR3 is TGTGCCAGCAGCGTAGGGCAGGGGGCGAGCTACGAGCAGTACTTC.

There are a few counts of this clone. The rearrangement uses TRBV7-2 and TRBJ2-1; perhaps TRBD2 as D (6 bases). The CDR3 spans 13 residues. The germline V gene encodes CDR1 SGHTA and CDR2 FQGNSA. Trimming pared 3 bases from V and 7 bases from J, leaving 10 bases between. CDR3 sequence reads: CASSLSAGNEQFF. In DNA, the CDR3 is TGTGCCAGCAGCTTGTCCGCGGGGAATGAGCAGTTCTTC.

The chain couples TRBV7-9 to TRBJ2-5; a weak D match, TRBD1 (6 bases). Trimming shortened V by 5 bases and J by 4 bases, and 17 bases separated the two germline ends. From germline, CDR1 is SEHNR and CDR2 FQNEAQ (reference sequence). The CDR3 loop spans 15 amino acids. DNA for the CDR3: TGTGCCAGCAGCCCAAGTATGGGGGCAGGAGAGACCCAGTACTTC. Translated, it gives CASSPSMGAGETQYF.

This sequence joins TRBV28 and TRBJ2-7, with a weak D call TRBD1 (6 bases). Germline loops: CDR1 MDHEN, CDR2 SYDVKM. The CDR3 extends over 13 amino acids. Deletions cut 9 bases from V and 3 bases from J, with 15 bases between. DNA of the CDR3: TGTGCCAGTCTAGGGGGACCCATCTACGAGCAGTACTTC. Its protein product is CASLGGPIYEQYF.

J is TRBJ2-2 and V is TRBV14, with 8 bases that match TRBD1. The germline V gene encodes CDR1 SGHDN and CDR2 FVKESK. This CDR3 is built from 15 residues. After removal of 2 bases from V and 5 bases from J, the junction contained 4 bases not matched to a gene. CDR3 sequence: CASSQRRDRTGELFF. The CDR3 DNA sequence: TGTGCCAGCAGCCAAAGGAGGGACAGGACCGGGGAGCTGTTTTTT.

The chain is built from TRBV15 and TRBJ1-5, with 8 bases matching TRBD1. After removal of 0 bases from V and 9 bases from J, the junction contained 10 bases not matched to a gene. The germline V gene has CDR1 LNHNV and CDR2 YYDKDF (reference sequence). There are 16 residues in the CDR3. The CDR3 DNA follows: TGTGCCACCAGCAGAGAAAAGGACAGGGCCGCCCGGCCCCAGCATTTT. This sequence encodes CATSREKDRAARPQHF.

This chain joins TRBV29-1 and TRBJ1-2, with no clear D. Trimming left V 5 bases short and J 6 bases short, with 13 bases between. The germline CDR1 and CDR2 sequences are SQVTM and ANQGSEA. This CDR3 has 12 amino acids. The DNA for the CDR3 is TGCAGCGTTATTAGAGATTCCAATGGCTACACCTTC. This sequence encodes CSVIRDSNGYTF.

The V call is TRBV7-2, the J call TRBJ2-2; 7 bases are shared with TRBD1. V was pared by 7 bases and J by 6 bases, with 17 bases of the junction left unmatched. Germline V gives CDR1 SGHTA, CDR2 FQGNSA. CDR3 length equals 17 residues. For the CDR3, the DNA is TGTGCCAGCAACAAGAGGGCAGACAGGGCTCACGCCGGGGAGCTGTTTTTT. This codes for CASNKRADRAHAGELFF.

The chain's CDR3 is CASSVGSSYNEQFF. The CDR3 coding sequence is TGTGCCAGCAGCGTCGGGAGCTCCTACAATGAGCAGTTCTTC. The rearrangement joins TRBV7-3 to TRBJ2-1, with a weak D call TRBD2 (6 bases). The CDR3 runs 14 residues. V lost 5 bases and J lost 0, with 8 bases in between. Germline-derived CDR1 and CDR2 are SGHTA and FQGTGA.

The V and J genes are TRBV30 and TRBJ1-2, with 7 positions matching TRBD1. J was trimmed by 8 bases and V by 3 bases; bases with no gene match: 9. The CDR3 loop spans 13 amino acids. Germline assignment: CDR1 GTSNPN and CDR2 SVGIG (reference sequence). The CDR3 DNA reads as TGTGCCTGGAGCGAACAGGGGATCGGAGGCTACACCTTC. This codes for CAWSEQGIGGYTF.

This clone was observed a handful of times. The CDR3 DNA follows: TGTGCCAGCAGTGAAACTCGTAAAACCCCGGGCGGCTACACCTTC. Translation gives CASSETRKTPGGYTF. The chain links TRBV25-1 to TRBJ1-2, with D uncertain. The CDR3 has 15 residues. Per germline, CDR1 MGHDK and CDR2 SYGVNS. V was shortened by 2 bases and J by 8 bases, with 18 bases between the two germline ends.